The 11 T cell receptor beta chains below were found in one sample sequenced in a study of blood T cell dynamics during melanoma immunotherapy. The time point: week 3, after first cycle of checkpoint inhibitor. The repertoire was sequenced with immunoSEQ multiplex PCR; TCRdb's copy has only in-frame clones and lacks some. The repertoire has about 6,300 clones, roughly 88% of them found once; the top ten carry 5%. The sequencing used blood, collected from a patient treated with checkpoint blockade. The receptors here all came from a human donor with melanoma.

V usage is TRBV2 and J usage is TRBJ2-5, with no clear D. The J call could be wrong; TRBJ2-7 is a better fit for the DNA end. The CDR3 extends over 16 amino acids. Germline assignment: CDR1 SNHLY and CDR2 FYNNEI. The CDR3 sequence is CASSPLLVLSSYEQYF. CDR3 in DNA: TGTGCCAGCAGTCCCCTCCTAGTTTTGTCCTCCTACGAGCAGTACTTC.

The chain joins TRBV6-5 to TRBJ2-7; 13 nucleotides align to TRBD2. J gave up 2 bases and V 6 bases, and 4 bases lay outside the gene matches. Germline V CDR1 and CDR2: MNHEY, SVGAGI. CDR3 size: 15 residues. CDR3 sequence reads: CASSRTSGGPYEQYF. The DNA for the CDR3 is TGTGCCAGCAGCAGGACTAGCGGGGGACCCTACGAGCAGTACTTC.

A few counts support this clone. This sequence joins TRBV6-1 and TRBJ2-7; 10 bases are shared with TRBD1. This CDR3 comprises 14 residues. The germline gives CDR1 MNHNS, CDR2 SASEGT. V lost 4 bases, J lost 5 bases, and 5 bases stayed unmatched. In nucleotides, the CDR3 is TGTGCCAGCAGTGTGGGGACAGGGGACGACGAGCAGTACTTC. As protein: CASSVGTGDDEQYF.

This chain uses TRBV9 with TRBJ2-2; possible D gene TRBD1, 6 bases. V was clipped by 1 base and J by 0 bases, with 16 bases between them. The CDR3 is made up of 18 amino acids. Germline loops: CDR1 SGDLS, CDR2 YYNGEE. The CDR3 DNA follows: TGTGCCAGCAGCGTACAGGGGACCCTATTAACGAACACCGGGGAGCTGTTTTTT. This encodes CASSVQGTLLTNTGELFF.

The sample holds one count of this clone. The chain uses TRBV11-2 and TRBJ2-7; weak D call: TRBD1 (6 bases). This CDR3 has 14 amino acids. With 4 bases removed from V and 4 bases from J, the gap between germline ends came to 14 bases. The germline V gene has CDR1 SGHAT and CDR2 FQNNGV. The CDR3 bases are TGTGCCAGCAGCTCCACCGGACAGAGATACGAGCAGTACTTC. Protein sequence: CASSSTGQRYEQYF.

J is TRBJ1-1 and V is TRBV18; no reliable D call. From germline, CDR1 is KGHSH and CDR2 LQKENI. This CDR3 region has 13 residues. The ends were cut back, 0 bases at V and 7 bases at J, with 9 bases in the middle. The CDR3 sequence: CASSPPRVGEAFF. CDR3 DNA sequence: TGTGCCAGCTCACCACCGCGGGTGGGTGAAGCTTTCTTT. The full variable domain, with the rest looked up from reference TRBV18 and TRBJ1-1, is NAGVMQNPRHLVRRRGQEARLRCSPMKGHSHVYWYRQLPEEGLKFMVYLQKENIIDESGMPKERFSAEFPKEGPSILRIQQVVRGDSAAYFCASSPPRVGEAFFGQGTRLTVV.

This chain links TRBV6-6 with TRBJ2-7; 7 bases align to TRBD2. Losses at the gene ends were 0 bases for V and 0 bases for J; bases not matched to a gene: 2. CDR3 size: 15 residues. The germline V gene encodes CDR1 MNHNY and CDR2 SVGAGI (reference sequence). The DNA for the CDR3 is TGTGCCAGCAGTTACTCGCGCGGGGGCTCCTACGAGCAGTACTTC. Encoded protein: CASSYSRGGSYEQYF.

The V and J genes are TRBV7-2 and TRBJ1-2, with a weak D call TRBD1 (6 bases). V lost 4 bases and J lost 8, with 14 bases in between. The CDR3 extends over 13 amino acids. Germline loops: CDR1 SGHTA, CDR2 FQGNSA. This CDR3 is CASSSLDRLGYTF. Written as DNA, the CDR3 is TGTGCCAGCAGCTCCCTCGACAGGCTGGGCTACACCTTC.

This chain joins TRBV25-1 and TRBJ1-4, with D unresolved. Germline CDR1 is MGHDK and CDR2 is SYGVNS. This CDR3 has 12 amino acids. Trimming left V 4 bases short and J 8 bases short, with 8 bases between. The CDR3 region has the DNA TGTGCCAGCAGTGCTCTCTCGGAAAAACTGTTTTTT. Its protein product is CASSALSEKLFF.

The genes are TRBV7-3 and TRBJ2-3; 11 nucleotides agree with TRBD2. The germline gives CDR1 SGHTA, CDR2 FQGTGA. The CDR3 has 16 amino acids. After removal of 5 bases from V and 5 bases from J, the junction contained 9 bases not matched to a gene. CDR3 loop: CASSTRLAGGRDTQYF. DNA for the CDR3: TGTGCCAGCAGCACCCGTCTAGCGGGGGGCCGAGATACGCAGTATTTT.

This sequence joins TRBV2 and TRBJ1-2, with 10 bases that match TRBD1. V dropped 2 bases and J dropped 3; count of bases not matched to a gene: 3. The CDR3 spans 15 residues. Germline V gene lookup returns CDR1 SNHLY and CDR2 FYNNEI. In DNA, the CDR3 is TGTGCCAGCAGTGAACTGACAGGGGGCGACTATGGCTACACCTTC. Translating gives CASSELTGGDYGYTF.